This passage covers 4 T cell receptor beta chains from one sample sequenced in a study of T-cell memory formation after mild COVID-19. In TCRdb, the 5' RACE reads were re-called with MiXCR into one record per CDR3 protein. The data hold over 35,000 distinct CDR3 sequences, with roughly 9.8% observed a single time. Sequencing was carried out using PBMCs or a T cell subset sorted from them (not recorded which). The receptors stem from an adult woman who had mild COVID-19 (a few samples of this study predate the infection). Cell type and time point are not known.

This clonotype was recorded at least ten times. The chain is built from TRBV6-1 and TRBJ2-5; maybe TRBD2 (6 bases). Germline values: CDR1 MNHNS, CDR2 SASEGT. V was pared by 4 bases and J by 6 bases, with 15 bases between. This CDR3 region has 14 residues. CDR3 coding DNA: TGTGCCAGCAGTGGGGAGGCGCGCCGAAAGACCCAGTACTTC. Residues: CASSGEARRKTQYF.

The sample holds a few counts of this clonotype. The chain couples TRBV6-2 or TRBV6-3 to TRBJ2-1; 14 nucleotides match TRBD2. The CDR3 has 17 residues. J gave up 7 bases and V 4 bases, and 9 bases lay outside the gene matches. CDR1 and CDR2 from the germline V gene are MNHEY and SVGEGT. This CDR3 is CASSWGTSGSRRNEQFF. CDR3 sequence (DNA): TGTGCCAGCAGTTGGGGGACTAGCGGGAGCCGTAGGAATGAGCAGTTCTTC.

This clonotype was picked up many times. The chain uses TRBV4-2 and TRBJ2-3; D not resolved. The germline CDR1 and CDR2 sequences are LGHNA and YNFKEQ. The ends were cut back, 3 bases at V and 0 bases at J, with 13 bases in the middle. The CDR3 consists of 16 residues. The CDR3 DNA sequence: TGTGCCAGCAGCCATTCCCAGCGCCCTAGCACAGATACGCAGTATTTT. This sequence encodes CASSHSQRPSTDTQYF.

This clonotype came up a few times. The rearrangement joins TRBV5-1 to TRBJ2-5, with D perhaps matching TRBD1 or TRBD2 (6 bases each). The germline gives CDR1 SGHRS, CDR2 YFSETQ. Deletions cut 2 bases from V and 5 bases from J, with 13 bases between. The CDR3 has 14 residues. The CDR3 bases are TGCGCCAGCAGCTTCGGGGGCCAAGGGGAGACCCAGTACTTC. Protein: CASSFGGQGETQYF.